This T cell receptor (beta chain) came from a study of cytomegalovirus exposure and HLA in healthy donors. Study conclusions and caveats: TCR clusters originating in the first cohort tended to co-occur in the approximately 120 validation repertoires, according to a later analysis. Specificity for CMV antigens was confirmed in vitro for three of the CMV-associated chains.

Comments on this clone: Antigen specificity is unknown.

Produced via immunoSEQ multiplex PCR; TCRdb's table is partial and in-frame only. This sample has 100,000 to 150,000 clones, with over 75% found just once. From the roughly 110-subject validation cohort, which was separate from the approximately 670-subject first cohort, the donors were drawn. Trimming pared 3 bases from V and 1 base from J, leaving 12 bases between. The CDR3 is 16 residues long. Germline V CDR1 and CDR2: MGHDK, SYGVNS. The sequenced material came from PBMCs. The chain joins TRBV25-1 to TRBJ2-2, with D maybe TRBD1 (6 bases). The TCR sequence derives from a woman in her twenties or thirties in good health and CMV-seronegative. The CDR3 region is CASSDPRDMNTGELFF. The CDR3, as DNA: TGTGCCAGCAGTGACCCCCGGGACATGAACACCGGGGAGCTGTTTTTT. The full variable domain, rest sourced from reference TRBV25-1 and TRBJ2-2, is EADIYQTPRYLVIGTGKKITLECSQTMGHDKMYWYQQDPGMELHLIHYSYGVNSTEKGDLSSESTVSRIRTEHFPLTLESARPSHTSQYLCASSDPRDMNTGELFFGEGSRLTVL.